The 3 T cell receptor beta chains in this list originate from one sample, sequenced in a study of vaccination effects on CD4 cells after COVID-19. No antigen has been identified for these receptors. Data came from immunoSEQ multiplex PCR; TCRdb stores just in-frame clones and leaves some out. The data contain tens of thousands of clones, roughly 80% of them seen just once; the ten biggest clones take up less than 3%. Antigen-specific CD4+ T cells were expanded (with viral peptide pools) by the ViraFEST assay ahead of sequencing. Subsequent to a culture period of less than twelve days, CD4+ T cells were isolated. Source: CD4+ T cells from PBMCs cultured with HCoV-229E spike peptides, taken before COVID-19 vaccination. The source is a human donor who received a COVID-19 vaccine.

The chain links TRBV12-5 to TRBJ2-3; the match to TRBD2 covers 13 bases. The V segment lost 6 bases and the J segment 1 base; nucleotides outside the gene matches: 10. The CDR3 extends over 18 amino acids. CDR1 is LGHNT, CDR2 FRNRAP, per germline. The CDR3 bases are TGTGCTAGTGGCTTGACTAGCGGGGGGATCATACGCACAGATACGCAGTATTTT. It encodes CASGLTSGGIIRTDTQYF.

The CDR3 loop is CASSESWTGNTGELFF. The DNA for the CDR3 is TGTGCCAGCAGTGAATCCTGGACAGGGAACACCGGGGAGCTGTTTTTT. The rearrangement uses TRBV6-1 and TRBJ2-2, with 7 bases aligning to TRBD1. V gave up 2 bases and J gave up 1 base; unmatched junction bases: 4. The CDR3 length is 16 residues. The V gene's germline CDR1 is MNHNS and CDR2 SASEGT.

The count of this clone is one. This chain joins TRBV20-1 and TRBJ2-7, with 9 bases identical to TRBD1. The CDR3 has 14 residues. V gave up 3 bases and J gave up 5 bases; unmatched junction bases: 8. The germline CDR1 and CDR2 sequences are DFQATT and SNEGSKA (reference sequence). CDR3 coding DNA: TGCAGTGCTAGTAGGGGGACAGGGTCCCACGAGCAGTACGTC. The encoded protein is CSASRGTGSHEQYV.